The rows below give T cell receptor beta chains drawn from one sample of a study of T-cell reconstitution after alpha-beta-depleted transplantation in children. TCRdb itself ran the PCR reads through MiXCR, one entry per CDR3 protein. In the table there are approximately 400,000 distinct CDR3 sequences, approximately 10% of which are singletons. Source: PBMCs from the stem cell graft donor, taken from the stem cell graft. The receptors originated from a human donor who donated a stem cell graft to a child with acute myeloid leukemia. The CDR3 runs from the conserved cysteine through the conserved F or W. A D gene is named only where the DNA matches it firmly. Size is omitted from some rows. Given values are once, few, many or a class for expanded clones.

V gene	J gene	D gene	clone size	CDR3 protein	CDR3 DNA
TRBV19	TRBJ2-2	TRBD1	few	CASSWPTDRGNTGELFF	TGTGCCAGTAGTTGGCCTACGGACAGGGGGAACACCGGGGAGCTGTTTTTT
TRBV4-3	TRBJ2-2	-	few	CASSRQAPGELFF	TGCGCCAGCAGCCGCCAGGCGCCCGGGGAGCTGTTTTTT
TRBV20-1	TRBJ1-5	-	few	CSAPGGNQPQHF	TGCAGTGCCCCAGGGGGCAATCAGCCCCAGCATTTT
TRBV11-2	TRBJ2-1	TRBD2	-	CASSLVPGGNNEQFF	TGTGCCAGCAGCTTAGTTCCGGGAGGGAACAATGAGCAGTTCTTC
TRBV5-1	TRBJ1-1	TRBD1	many	CASSFQGDTEAFF	TGTGCCAGCAGTTTTCAGGGGGACACTGAAGCTTTCTTT
TRBV5-6	TRBJ2-1	-	few	CASLRQGVYEQFF	TGTGCCAGCCTTAGACAAGGGGTGTATGAGCAGTTCTTC
TRBV5-1	TRBJ2-5	-	many	CASSVQLAAQETQYF	TGCGCCAGCAGCGTCCAACTAGCAGCTCAAGAGACCCAGTACTTC
TRBV15	TRBJ2-3	-	few	CATSGGGASTDTQYF	TGTGCCACCAGCGGCGGAGGGGCTAGCACAGATACGCAGTATTTT
TRBV3-1	TRBJ1-1	-	few	CASSQDGRGAFF	TGTGCCAGCAGCCAAGACGGACGTGGAGCTTTCTTT
TRBV5-1	TRBJ1-2	-	many	CASSLGQYGYTF	TGCGCCAGCAGCTTGGGACAGTATGGCTACACCTTC
TRBV3-1	TRBJ2-7	TRBD2	-	CASSTRTSGYEQYF	TGTGCCAGCAGCACTCGGACTAGCGGCTACGAGCAGTACTTC
TRBV29-1	TRBJ2-5	-	-	CSVEEGIGETQYF	TGCAGCGTTGAGGAGGGAATCGGGGAGACCCAGTACTTC
TRBV11-1	TRBJ2-3	TRBD2	few	CASSSTMTSGRWGDTQYF	TGTGCCAGCAGCTCTACCATGACTAGCGGGAGGTGGGGAGATACGCAGTATTTT
TRBV3-1	TRBJ2-7	TRBD1	-	CASSQAGQGVYEQYF	TGTGCCAGCAGCCAGGCCGGACAGGGGGTTTACGAGCAGTACTTC
TRBV20-1	TRBJ2-5	TRBD2	-	CSASLGLAGGYQETQYF	TGCAGTGCTAGCTTGGGGCTAGCGGGAGGGTACCAAGAGACCCAGTACTTC
TRBV10-3	TRBJ2-5	TRBD1	many	CAISEHRGEIETQYF	TGTGCCATCAGTGAGCACAGGGGGGAAATCGAGACCCAGTACTTC
TRBV5-1	TRBJ2-1	-	many	CASSLVSGTHNEQFF	TGCGCCAGCAGCTTGGTCTCCGGGACTCACAATGAGCAGTTCTTC
TRBV5-1	TRBJ1-5	-	many	CASSLNTNQPQHF	TGCGCCAGCAGCTTGAACACGAATCAGCCCCAGCATTTT
TRBV12-3/TRBV12-4	TRBJ1-1	-	-	CASSSHTNTEAFF	TGTGCCAGCAGTTCCCACACGAACACTGAAGCTTTCTTT
TRBV5-1	TRBJ2-4	TRBD1	-	CASSLEGARENIQYF	TGCGCCAGCAGCTTGGAGGGGGCGCGGGAAAACATTCAGTACTTC
TRBV11-2	TRBJ2-5	-	-	CASSWGGTPSSETQYF	TGTGCCAGCAGCTGGGGCGGGACTCCTTCGAGCGAGACCCAGTACTTC
TRBV12-3/TRBV12-4	TRBJ1-2	TRBD1	-	CASSLLGQGAGYTF	TGTGCCAGCAGTTTACTGGGACAGGGGGCTGGCTACACCTTC
TRBV29-1	TRBJ2-7	TRBD1	few	CSATGGGEQYF	TGCAGCGCAACAGGGGGCGGGGAGCAGTACTTC
TRBV7-6	TRBJ2-2	TRBD1	few	CASSLGGGYGGELFF	TGTGCCAGCAGCTTAGGAGGGGGCTACGGCGGGGAGCTGTTTTTT
TRBV29-1	TRBJ1-1	TRBD1	-	CSVEGQLNTEAFF	TGCAGCGTTGAGGGACAGCTGAACACTGAAGCTTTCTTT
TRBV10-1	TRBJ2-1	-	many	CASSAFKGGEQFF	TGCGCCAGCAGTGCATTTAAAGGGGGTGAGCAGTTCTTC
TRBV12-3/TRBV12-4	TRBJ1-2	-	few	CASSLLGGRGYTF	TGTGCCAGCAGTCTACTCGGGGGTAGGGGCTACACCTTC
TRBV5-4	TRBJ2-2	TRBD2	-	CASSDRLAGSTGELFF	TGTGCCAGCAGCGACCGACTAGCGGGGAGCACCGGGGAGCTGTTTTTT
TRBV4-1	TRBJ2-1	TRBD2	few	CASSQDRPSGAYNEQFF	TGCGCCAGCAGCCAAGATCGGCCTAGCGGAGCCTACAATGAGCAGTTCTTC
TRBV19	TRBJ2-6	TRBD1	-	CASTSGTGSSGANVLTF	TGTGCCAGTACTTCCGGGACAGGGAGCTCTGGGGCCAACGTCCTGACTTTC
TRBV12-3/TRBV12-4	TRBJ2-1	TRBD2	many	CASSLDLAGVNEQFF	TGTGCCAGCAGTTTAGACTTAGCGGGGGTTAATGAGCAGTTCTTC
TRBV5-1	TRBJ1-1	-	many	CASSLAENTEAFF	TGCGCCAGCAGCTTGGCAGAGAACACTGAAGCTTTCTTT
TRBV7-9	TRBJ2-1	-	few	CASSLRGDPYNEQFF	TGTGCCAGCAGCTTAAGGGGGGATCCCTACAATGAGCAGTTCTTC
TRBV4-3	TRBJ2-1	TRBD2	-	CASSPTLAGDSNEQFF	TGCGCCAGCAGCCCAACACTAGCGGGAGACTCGAATGAGCAGTTCTTC
TRBV7-3	TRBJ2-1	TRBD2	-	CASSLFSGLAGGTYNEQSF	TGTGCCAGCAGCTTATTCTCTGGACTAGCGGGAGGGACCTACAATGAGCAGTCCTTC
TRBV20-1	TRBJ2-1	TRBD2	-	CSAELGYSGSYNEQFF	TGCAGTGCGGAACTCGGTTATAGCGGGTCCTACAATGAGCAGTTCTTC
TRBV6-2/TRBV6-3	TRBJ2-3	-	-	CASTELARTPTDTQYF	TGTGCCAGCACCGAACTGGCCCGGACGCCCACAGATACGCAGTATTTT
TRBV19	TRBJ1-1	-	-	CASNPPPGRENTEAFF	TGTGCCAGTAACCCCCCCCCCGGGCGGGAGAACACTGAAGCTTTCTTT
TRBV5-1	TRBJ2-5	TRBD2	-	CASSPGTSGSIAQETQYF	TGCGCCAGCAGCCCCGGGACTAGCGGGAGTATTGCTCAAGAGACCCAGTACTTC
TRBV29-1	TRBJ2-7	-	-	CSVNEGPYEQYF	TGCAGCGTTAACGAGGGCCCCTACGAGCAGTACTTC
TRBV12-3/TRBV12-4	TRBJ2-3	-	-	CASSLLGLDTQYF	TGTGCCAGCAGTTTACTAGGCCTAGATACGCAGTATTTT
TRBV19	TRBJ2-3	TRBD1	few	CASSPHFTQGTDTQYF	TGTGCCAGTAGTCCACATTTTACACAGGGGACAGATACGCAGTATTTT